The 9 T cell receptor beta chains below come from one sample, sequenced in a study of CD8 T cells in Susac syndrome. Reverse transcription of roughly 0.5 to 1 ug RNA was performed with random hexamers. TCRdb independently ran MiXCR on the immunoSEQ multiplex PCR reads; one entry per CDR3 protein. There are hundreds of thousands of distinct CDR3 sequences in the sample; approximately 85% occur only once, and 0.12% lies in the top ten. The specimen was CD8+ T cells from PBMCs. These receptors came from a human donor with multiple sclerosis.

The chain joins TRBV30 to TRBJ1-1; D not certain. Germline-derived CDR1 and CDR2 are GTSNPN and SVGIG (reference sequence). The CDR3 runs 13 residues. The germline V and J ends were trimmed by 0 bases and 7 bases, with 12 bases remaining between them. CDR3 in amino acids: CAWSVLGPDEAFF. The CDR3 nucleotides read TGTGCCTGGAGTGTACTGGGTCCAGATGAAGCTTTCTTT.

The V and J genes are TRBV2 and TRBJ1-4; no reliable D call. The CDR3 consists of 12 residues. In germline, CDR1 is SNHLY, CDR2 FYNNEI. V lost 3 bases and J lost 10, with 9 bases in between. The CDR3: CASSDKKVKLFF. For the CDR3, the DNA is TGTGCCAGCAGTGATAAAAAAGTAAAACTGTTTTTT.

The CDR3 protein is CASSLGRGVSYNEQFF. CDR3 DNA: TGTGCCAGCAGCTTAGGGCGCGGGGTCTCCTACAATGAGCAGTTCTTC. V and J are TRBV11-3 and TRBJ2-1; tentative D call: TRBD2 (6 bases). The CDR3 has 16 residues. V dropped 1 base and J dropped 0 bases, with 10 bases sitting between them. Germline V gene data show CDR1 as SGHNT and CDR2 as YENEEA. Based on the CDR3 plus reference TRBV11-3 and TRBJ2-1, the full variable domain is EAGVVQSPRYKIIEKKQPVAFWCNPISGHNTLYWYLQNLGQGPELLIRYENEEAVDDSQLPKDRFSAERLKGVDSTLKIQPAELGDSAVYLCASSLGRGVSYNEQFFGPGTRLTVL.

V is TRBV6-1 and J is TRBJ2-7; D remains ambiguous. The CDR3 extends over 15 amino acids. The V gene's germline CDR1 is MNHNS and CDR2 SASEGT. V was pared by 0 bases and J by 2 bases, with 11 bases between. For the CDR3, the DNA is TGTGCCAGCAGTGAAGCTGGCTCGTTCCCCTACGAGCAGTACTTC. This translates into CASSEAGSFPYEQYF.

The V gene is TRBV5-4, the J gene TRBJ2-2; D call uncertain. V was shortened by 3 bases and J by 4 bases, with 7 bases between the two germline ends. Germline-derived CDR1 and CDR2 are SGHNT and YYREEE (reference sequence). CDR3 length: 13 amino acids. The CDR3 bases are TGTGCCAGCAGCTCTATAACCACCGGGGAGCTGTTTTTT. This sequence encodes CASSSITTGELFF.

This clonotype was observed once. The chain has TRBV25-1 and TRBJ2-7; 7 nucleotides align to TRBD1. V shed 4 bases, J shed 4 bases, and the junction held 7 bases outside the gene matches. The CDR3 extends over 14 amino acids. CDR1 and CDR2 from the germline V gene are MGHDK and SYGVNS. CDR3: CASSAGQYAYEQYF. In nucleotides, the CDR3 is TGTGCCAGCAGTGCGGGACAGTACGCTTACGAGCAGTACTTC.

A remark on this clonotype: A read error may produce the germline difference seen at one junction end. This rearrangement joins TRBV6-5 to TRBJ2-3; 8 bases map to TRBD2. Germline CDR1 reads MNHEY; CDR2 reads SVGAGI. This CDR3 comprises 16 residues. CDR3 coding DNA: TGTGCCAGCAGTTACGCGGGACTAGTAAGTACAGATGCGCAGTATTTT. Protein product: CASSYAGLVSTDAQYF.

This sequence joins TRBV5-6 and TRBJ2-7; TRBD2 aligns across 9 bases. V lost 7 bases to trimming and J lost 6 bases; unmatched junction nucleotides: 11. The CDR3 is made up of 14 amino acids. Looked up from germline, CDR1 is SGHDT and CDR2 is YYEEEE. The CDR3 loop reads CASRPAAGGGEQYF. CDR3 DNA sequence: TGTGCCAGCCGGCCAGCGGCGGGAGGGGGCGAGCAGTACTTC.

This chain uses TRBV29-1 with TRBJ1-1, with unresolved D. Germline V CDR1 and CDR2: SQVTM, ANQGSEA. V lost 5 bases and J 5 bases, leaving 9 bases between the germline ends. The CDR3 sequence is 11 residues long. The CDR3 DNA reads as TGCAGCGTTCGCTACGGGACTGAAGCTTTCTTT. The encoded protein is CSVRYGTEAFF.